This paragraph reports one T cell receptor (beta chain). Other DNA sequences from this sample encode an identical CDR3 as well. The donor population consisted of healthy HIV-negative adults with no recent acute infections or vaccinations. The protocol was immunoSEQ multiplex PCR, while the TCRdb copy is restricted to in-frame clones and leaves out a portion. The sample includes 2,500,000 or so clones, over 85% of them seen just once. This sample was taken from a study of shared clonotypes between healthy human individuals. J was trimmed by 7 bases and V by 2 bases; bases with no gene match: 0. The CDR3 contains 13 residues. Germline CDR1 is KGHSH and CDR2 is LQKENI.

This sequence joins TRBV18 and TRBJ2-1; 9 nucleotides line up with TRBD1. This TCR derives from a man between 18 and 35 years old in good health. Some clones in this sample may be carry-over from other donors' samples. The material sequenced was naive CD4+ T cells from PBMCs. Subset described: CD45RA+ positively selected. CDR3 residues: CASSPGQGNEQFF. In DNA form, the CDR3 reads TGTGCCAGCTCACCAGGACAGGGGAATGAGCAGTTCTTC.